The 28 T cell receptor beta chains below come from one sample, sequenced in a study of identical twins. TCRdb recomputed calls from the 5' RACE reads with MiXCR, one row per CDR3 protein. The table shows around 680,000 distinct CDR3 sequences, with around 8.6% occurring only once. The same sample was also used in a study of yellow fever vaccine responses in identical twins.

The sequenced sample consisted of PBMCs. The receptors originated from a woman aged 18-30 years in good health.

This clonotype was picked up many times. The chain uses TRBV7-9 and TRBJ1-1; D is ambiguous. V lost 6 bases, J lost 1 base, and 9 bases lay in between. Germline CDR1 reads SEHNR; CDR2 reads FQNEAQ (reference sequence). The CDR3 covers 13 residues. CDR3 bases: TGTGCCAGCAGGGCTCAGGAGAACACTGAAGCTTTCTTT. Encoded protein: CASRAQENTEAFF.

This clonotype was counted many times. The chain couples TRBV9 to TRBJ1-1; 7 positions agree with TRBD1. Unmatched junction bases numbered 5, after V lost 3 bases and J lost 0 bases. Germline V lookup: CDR1 SGDLS, CDR2 YYNGEE. This CDR3 contains 15 residues. The CDR3 sequence is CASSARTGVNTEAFF. CDR3 sequence (DNA): TGTGCCAGCAGCGCCCGGACAGGTGTGAACACTGAAGCTTTCTTT. Full variable domain (remainder filled in from reference TRBV9 and TRBJ1-1): DSGVTQTPKHLITATGQRVTLRCSPRSGDLSVYWYQQSLDQGLQFLIQYYNGEERAKGNILERFSAQQFPDLHSELNLSSLELGDSALYFCASSARTGVNTEAFFGQGTRLTVV.

In this sample, this clonotype turned up a few times. The gene calls are TRBV28 and TRBJ2-1; D is possibly TRBD1 (6 bases). CDR1 MDHEN and CDR2 SYDVKM come from the germline V gene. V shed 3 bases and J shed 4 bases, with 13 bases lying between them. CDR3 length equals 15 residues. The CDR3 DNA sequence: TGTGCCAGCAGTTTGGACGGACAGCCTTACAATGAGCAGTTCTTC. It specifies CASSLDGQPYNEQFF.

The table lists this clonotype with many counts. The rearrangement joins TRBV4-3 to TRBJ2-1; 7 nucleotides line up with TRBD2. CDR3 length: 18 amino acids. Germline lookup yields CDR1 LGHNA and CDR2 YSLEER. The ends lost 0 bases at V and 5 bases at J; junction bases unmatched: 13. CDR3: CASSQDLLIIAGDNEQFF. In DNA form, the CDR3 reads TGCGCCAGCAGCCAAGATCTCCTTATAATAGCGGGCGACAATGAGCAGTTCTTC.

This clonotype came up a few times. V usage is TRBV24-1 and J usage is TRBJ2-5, with D unclear. V was trimmed by 8 bases and J by 4 bases, leaving 13 bases between them. Germline V gene sequence: CDR1 KGHDR, CDR2 SFDVKD. The CDR3 has 13 amino acids. The CDR3 sequence is CATKAELRETQYF. For the CDR3, the DNA is TGTGCCACCAAAGCTGAACTACGAGAGACCCAGTACTTC.

In its sample, this clonotype was seen a few times. The V gene is TRBV5-1, the J gene TRBJ2-7; 7 positions match TRBD1. The germline V gene has CDR1 SGHRS and CDR2 YFSETQ. With V trimmed by 0 bases and J by 2 bases, 5 bases remained unmatched. The length of the CDR3 is 15 residues. CDR3 coding DNA: TGCGCCAGCAGCTTGGCCCGACAGGGCCCCTACGAGCAGTACTTC. Its translation: CASSLARQGPYEQYF.

This clonotype was found a few times. This rearrangement joins TRBV7-9 to TRBJ1-6; no clear D gene. The CDR3 consists of 15 residues. The germline V gene has CDR1 SEHNR and CDR2 FQNEAQ (reference sequence). V lost 2 bases and J 8 bases, leaving 13 bases between the germline ends. In DNA, the CDR3 is TGTGCCAGCAGCTTATGGGCAGGCCGGGATTCACCCCTCCACTTT. Translated: CASSLWAGRDSPLHF.

The table lists this clonotype with a few counts. The chain couples TRBV28 to TRBJ2-1; 9 bases fit TRBD2. This CDR3 region has 15 residues. V was clipped by 5 bases and J by 6 bases; unmatched bases: 8. The germline V gene encodes CDR1 MDHEN and CDR2 SYDVKM. CDR3 bases: TGTGCCAGCAGTCAACTTAGCGGGGGAGTCAATGAGCAGTTCTTC. Translated: CASSQLSGGVNEQFF.

At least ten counts were recorded for this clonotype. The V gene is TRBV5-1, the J gene TRBJ1-3; D is unclear. The CDR3 runs 13 residues. Germline V gene lookup returns CDR1 SGHRS and CDR2 YFSETQ. Trimming cost V 1 base and J 2 bases, with 4 bases left between them. CDR3 DNA: TGCGCCAGCAGCTTGAAGACTGGAAACACCATATATTTT. Protein sequence: CASSLKTGNTIYF.

In its sample, this clonotype was seen a few times. The chain joins TRBV4-3 to TRBJ2-1, with unresolved D. Germline loops: CDR1 LGHNA, CDR2 YSLEER. V was pared by 3 bases and J by 3 bases, with 15 bases between. The CDR3 spans 16 residues. DNA of the CDR3: TGCGCCAGCAGCCAGAATTTAGCAGCTATCTACAATGAGCAGTTCTTC. Translating gives CASSQNLAAIYNEQFF.

This clonotype was counted many times. The gene calls are TRBV6-1 and TRBJ1-6; D unresolved. Germline-derived CDR1 and CDR2 are MNHNS and SASEGT. The V end lost 5 bases, the J end lost 1 base, and 18 bases lay between the germline ends. The CDR3 totals 18 residues. The DNA of the CDR3 is TGTGCCAGCAGTCCTCGTCGTGGAGGGAGTTCCTATAATTCACCCCTCCACTTT. It codes for CASSPRRGGSSYNSPLHF.

The chain has TRBV4-1 and TRBJ2-2, with 11 nucleotides matching TRBD2. The J segment lost 3 bases and the V segment lost 6 bases, leaving 6 bases of the junction unmatched. This CDR3 is 16 amino acids long. Germline values: CDR1 MGHRA, CDR2 YSYEKL. In DNA, the CDR3 is TGCGCCAGCAGGTTAGCGGGAGGGCCGGACACCGGGGAGCTGTTTTTT. Translating it yields CASRLAGGPDTGELFF.

The J gene is TRBJ2-3, the V gene TRBV11-2; D not resolved. V was clipped by 2 bases and J by 0 bases, with 6 bases between them. Germline CDR1 is SGHAT and CDR2 is FQNNGV. The CDR3 runs 14 residues. As DNA, the CDR3 is TGTGCCAGCAGCTTAATTATTAGCACAGATACGCAGTATTTT. Amino acids: CASSLIISTDTQYF. The complete variable domain, with remaining parts taken from reference TRBV11-2 and TRBJ2-3, reads EAGVAQSPRYKIIEKRQSVAFWCNPISGHATLYWYQQILGQGPKLLIQFQNNGVVDDSQLPKDRFSAERLKGVDSTLKIQPAKLEDSAVYLCASSLIISTDTQYFGPGTRLTVL.

This clonotype was seen only a few times. CDR3 sequence (DNA): TGCGCCAGCAGCCAAGGTTGGGACAGGGCCTACGAGCAGTACTTC. Amino acids: CASSQGWDRAYEQYF. The chain is built from TRBV4-3 and TRBJ2-7; 9 positions match TRBD1. This CDR3 comprises 15 residues. V lost 1 base, J lost 2 bases, and 3 bases stayed unmatched. Per the germline V gene, CDR1 is LGHNA and CDR2 is YSLEER.

This clonotype was detected a few times. The chain joins TRBV7-2 to TRBJ1-1; D is uncertain. The ends were cut back, 5 bases at V and 0 bases at J, with 13 bases in the middle. Germline V CDR1 and CDR2: SGHTA, FQGNSA. The CDR3 has 15 amino acids. CDR3 in DNA: TGTGCCAGCAGCCCCCTTGTGAGGTTGAACACTGAAGCTTTCTTT. Residues: CASSPLVRLNTEAFF.

This clonotype was found many times. V gene TRBV6-1 combines with J gene TRBJ2-2; 7 positions agree with TRBD2. CDR3 length: 15 amino acids. The J segment lost 0 bases and the V segment lost 9 bases, leaving 7 bases of the junction unmatched. Per the germline V gene, CDR1 is MNHNS and CDR2 is SASEGT. CDR3 nucleotides: TGTGCCAGTGGAAGGCTAGCGGCGAACACCGGGGAGCTGTTTTTT. Translating it yields CASGRLAANTGELFF.

This clonotype was seen at least ten times. The rearrangement joins TRBV21-1 to TRBJ2-5. TRBV21-1 is noted as a pseudogene. The CDR3 runs 13 residues. CDR3 sequence reads: CASSKAGQETQYF. The CDR3 DNA sequence: TGTGCCAGCAGCAAAGCGGGACAAGAGACCCAGTACTTC.

The chain recombines TRBV7-8 with TRBJ2-2; 7 bases match TRBD1. CDR1 and CDR2 (germline): SGHVS, FQNEAQ. The V and J ends lost 2 bases and 6 bases, in that order; junction bases with no gene match: 6. The CDR3 consists of 15 residues. The CDR3 protein is CASSLTTGSAGELFF. The CDR3, as DNA: TGTGCCAGCAGCTTAACGACAGGGAGCGCCGGGGAGCTGTTTTTT.

This clonotype has ten or more counts. This rearrangement joins TRBV10-3 to TRBJ1-5; unclear D gene. Trimming removed 1 base at V and 4 bases at J, with 8 bases between. The CDR3 runs to 14 residues. Germline loops: CDR1 ENHRY, CDR2 SYGVKD. The CDR3 DNA reads TGTGCCATCAGTGAGTTAAGGGCAAATCAGCCCCAGCATTTT. As protein: CAISELRANQPQHF.

This clonotype occurred many times. The rearrangement uses TRBV20-1 and TRBJ1-5, with D unresolved. There are 15 residues in the CDR3. Trimming left V 6 bases short and J 1 base short, with 16 bases between. Germline CDR1 reads DFQATT; CDR2 reads SNEGSKA (reference sequence). In DNA, the CDR3 is TGCAGTGCCAGCGGGAGGTTGGAGAGCAATCAGCCCCAGCATTTT. Amino acid sequence: CSASGRLESNQPQHF.

There are many counts of this clonotype. CDR3 protein: CASSLITGSEQFF. CDR3 bases: TGTGCCAGCAGTTTAATCACAGGGTCGGAGCAGTTCTTC. V gene TRBV6-2 or TRBV6-3 combines with J gene TRBJ2-1; a weak D match, TRBD1 (6 bases). The CDR3 is made up of 13 amino acids. Germline V gene lookup returns CDR1 MNHEY and CDR2 SVGEGT. The germline V and J ends were trimmed by 4 bases and 10 bases, with 14 bases remaining between them.

This chain connects TRBV6-1 to TRBJ1-5; the D is unclear. Deletions cut 6 bases from V and 0 bases from J, with 12 bases between. From germline, CDR1 is MNHNS and CDR2 SASEGT. The CDR3 is made up of 15 amino acids. The CDR3 reads CASRIDIYSNQPQHF. The DNA for the CDR3 is TGTGCCAGCAGGATCGACATTTATAGCAATCAGCCCCAGCATTTT.

Many counts were recorded for this clonotype. The chain has TRBV29-1 and TRBJ2-1, with D hard to call. This CDR3 region has 10 residues. Germline CDR1 SQVTM, CDR2 ANQGSEA. The V end lost 0 bases, the J end lost 9 bases, and 3 bases lay between the germline ends. CDR3 amino acids: CSVEESEQFF. CDR3 DNA sequence: TGCAGCGTTGAAGAAAGTGAGCAGTTCTTC.

The V call is TRBV18, the J call TRBJ1-2, with 8 bases that match TRBD1. The ends lost 6 bases at V and 6 bases at J; junction bases unmatched: 12. CDR1 KGHSH and CDR2 LQKENI come from the germline V gene. The length of the CDR3 is 15 residues. This CDR3 is CASSRLLQGDHGYTF. DNA for the CDR3: TGTGCCAGCTCGCGGCTGTTACAGGGGGACCATGGCTACACCTTC.

This clonotype has ten or more counts. CDR3 residues: CASLMFGYEQFF. The CDR3 bases are TGTGCCAGCCTTATGTTCGGCTATGAGCAGTTCTTC. The genes are TRBV12-3 or TRBV12-4 and TRBJ2-1, with D uncertain. The CDR3 is 12 residues long. V dropped 8 bases and J dropped 8 bases, with 13 bases sitting between them.

The chain carries TRBV11-1 and TRBJ2-3; a weak D match, TRBD2 (5 bases). V was cut by 5 bases and J by 6 bases, with 18 bases left in between. CDR3 size: 15 residues. Germline V gives CDR1 SGHAT, CDR2 FQDESV (reference sequence). The CDR3 DNA reads TGTGCCAGCAGCCCCTCACGGGGTATGGGGGATACGCAGTATTTT. Protein: CASSPSRGMGDTQYF.

This clonotype was observed many times. V gene TRBV6-5 combines with J gene TRBJ2-7; TRBD2 agrees at 11 bases. The CDR3 length is 14 residues. The germline gives CDR1 MNHEY, CDR2 SVGAGI. Trimming cost V 3 bases and J 6 bases; bases outside gene matches: 4. The CDR3, as DNA: TGTGCCAGCAGTTATTTTCTAGCGGGAGGCGAGCAGTACTTC. Encoded protein: CASSYFLAGGEQYF.

This clonotype was recorded at least ten times. The J gene is TRBJ2-4, the V gene TRBV10-3; possibly TRBD2 for D (5 bases). V was shortened by 4 bases and J by 8 bases, with 6 bases between the two germline ends. The germline V gene has CDR1 ENHRY and CDR2 SYGVKD. This CDR3 region has 11 residues. CDR3: CAISGGDIQYF. The CDR3, as DNA: TGTGCCATCAGTGGGGGAGACATTCAGTACTTC.